This TCR beta chain was observed in a study of shared clonotypes between healthy human individuals. Using immunoSEQ multiplex PCR, the repertoire was profiled, and TCRdb retains in-frame clones only, with some absent. The repertoire holds approximately 600,000 clones, with 95% as singletons. The V segment lost 4 bases and the J segment 7 bases; nucleotides outside the gene matches: 4. The CDR3 is 13 residues long. Germline V gives CDR1 MDHEN, CDR2 SYDVKM. The naive CD8 subset, CD45RO-negative cells positively selected for CCR7, excluded terminally differentiated effector memory CD45RA+ cells. Sample: naive CD8+ T cells sorted from blood. The sequence was obtained from a woman in her twenties or thirties in good health. The chain is built from TRBV28 and TRBJ1-5; 7 positions agree with TRBD1. CDR3 sequence: CASSSTGSQPQHF. The DNA of the CDR3 is TGTGCCAGCAGTTCGACAGGGAGCCAGCCCCAGCATTTT.